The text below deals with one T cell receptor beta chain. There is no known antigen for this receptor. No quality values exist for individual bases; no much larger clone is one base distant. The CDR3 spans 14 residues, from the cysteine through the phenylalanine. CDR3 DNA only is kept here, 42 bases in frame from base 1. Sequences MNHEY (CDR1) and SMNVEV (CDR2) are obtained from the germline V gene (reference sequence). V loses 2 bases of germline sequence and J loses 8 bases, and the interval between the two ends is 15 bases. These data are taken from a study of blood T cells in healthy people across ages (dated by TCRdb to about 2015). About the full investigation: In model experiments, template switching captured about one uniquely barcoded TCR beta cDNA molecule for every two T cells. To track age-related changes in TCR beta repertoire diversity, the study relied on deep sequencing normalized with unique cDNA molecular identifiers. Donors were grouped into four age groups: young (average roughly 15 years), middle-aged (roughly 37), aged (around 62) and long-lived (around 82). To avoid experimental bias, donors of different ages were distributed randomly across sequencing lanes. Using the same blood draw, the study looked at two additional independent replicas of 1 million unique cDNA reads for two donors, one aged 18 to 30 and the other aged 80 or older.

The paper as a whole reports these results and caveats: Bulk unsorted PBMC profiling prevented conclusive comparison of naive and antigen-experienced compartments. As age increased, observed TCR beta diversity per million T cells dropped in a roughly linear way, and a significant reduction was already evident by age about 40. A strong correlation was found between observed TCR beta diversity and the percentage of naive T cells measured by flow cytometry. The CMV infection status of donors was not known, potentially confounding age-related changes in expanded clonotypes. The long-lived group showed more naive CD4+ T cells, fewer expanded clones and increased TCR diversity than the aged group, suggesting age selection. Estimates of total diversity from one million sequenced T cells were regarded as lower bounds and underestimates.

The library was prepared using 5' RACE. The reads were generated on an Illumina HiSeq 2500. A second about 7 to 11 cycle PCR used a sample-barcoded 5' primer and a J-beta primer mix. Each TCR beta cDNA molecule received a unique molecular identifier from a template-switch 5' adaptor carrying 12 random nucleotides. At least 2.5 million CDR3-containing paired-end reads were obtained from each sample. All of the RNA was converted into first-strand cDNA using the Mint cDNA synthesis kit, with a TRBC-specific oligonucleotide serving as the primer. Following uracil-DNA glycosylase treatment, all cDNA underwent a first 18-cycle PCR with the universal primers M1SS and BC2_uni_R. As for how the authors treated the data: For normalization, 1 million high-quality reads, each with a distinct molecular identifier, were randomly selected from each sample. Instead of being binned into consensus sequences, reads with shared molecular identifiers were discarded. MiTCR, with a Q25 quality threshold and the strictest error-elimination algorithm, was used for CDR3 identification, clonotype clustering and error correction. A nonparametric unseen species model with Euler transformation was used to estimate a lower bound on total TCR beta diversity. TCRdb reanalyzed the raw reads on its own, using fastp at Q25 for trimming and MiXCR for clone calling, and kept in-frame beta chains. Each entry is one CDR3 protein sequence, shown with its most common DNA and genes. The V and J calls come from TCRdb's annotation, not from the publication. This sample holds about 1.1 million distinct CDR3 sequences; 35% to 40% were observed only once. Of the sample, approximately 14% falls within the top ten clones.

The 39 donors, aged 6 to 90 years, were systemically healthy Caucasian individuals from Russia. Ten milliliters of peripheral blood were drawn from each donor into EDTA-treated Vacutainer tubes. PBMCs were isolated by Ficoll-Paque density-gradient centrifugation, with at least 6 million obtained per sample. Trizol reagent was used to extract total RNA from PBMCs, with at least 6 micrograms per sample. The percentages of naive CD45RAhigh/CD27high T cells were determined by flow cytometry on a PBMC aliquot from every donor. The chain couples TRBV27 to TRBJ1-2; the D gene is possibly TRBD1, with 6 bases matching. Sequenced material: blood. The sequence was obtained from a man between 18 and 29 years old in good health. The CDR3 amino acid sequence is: CASSLGGPREGYTF. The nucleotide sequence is TGTGCCAGCAGTTTAGGGGGGCCAAGAGAGGGCTACACCTTC.